A single sample gave rise to the 14 T cell receptor beta chains below, sequenced in a study of monozygotic twins with inflammatory bowel disease. TCRdb derives one entry per CDR3 protein from the 5' RACE reads, leaving out DNA. The sample holds 420,000 or so distinct CDR3 sequences. Sequencing used blood. The source is a human donor with ulcerative colitis or Crohn's disease, or a healthy co-twin of an affected twin (not recorded which).

This rearrangement joins TRBV29-1 to TRBJ1-3. Looked up from germline, CDR1 is SQVTM and CDR2 is ANQGSEA. The CDR3 runs 14 residues. CDR3 region: CSAGTKTAGNTIYF.

CDR3 amino acids: CASSYSFSLAGEGLFF. The chain links TRBV6-5 to TRBJ2-1; the D call from TCRdb, TRBD2, cannot be confirmed without DNA. Germline V gives CDR1 MNHEY, CDR2 SVGAGI. This CDR3 is built from 16 residues.

This rearrangement joins TRBV27 to TRBJ1-5; the TRBD1 assignment by TCRdb is unverifiable without DNA. Germline V gene sequence: CDR1 MNHEY, CDR2 SMNVEV (reference sequence). The CDR3 has 16 residues. This chain's CDR3 is CASSLGAGYSNQPQHF.

The chain couples TRBV5-1 to TRBJ1-1; TCRdb outputs TRBD1, but without DNA this stays unchecked. The CDR3 runs to 14 residues. Germline values: CDR1 SGHRS, CDR2 YFSETQ. CDR3 amino acids: CASSLDRGQTEAFF.

This chain joins TRBV12-3 or TRBV12-4 and TRBJ2-4; without DNA, the TCRdb call of TRBD2 cannot be checked. This CDR3 is 14 amino acids long. The CDR3 sequence is CASSFGGERNIQYF.

This chain uses TRBV28 with TRBJ2-7; there is no DNA to check the TCRdb D call of TRBD1. The V gene's germline CDR1 is MDHEN and CDR2 SYDVKM. The CDR3 runs to 14 residues. CDR3 region: CASSFPTGPYEQYF.

This chain joins TRBV5-1 and TRBJ2-7; TCRdb proposes TRBD2, but this gene call is untestable without DNA. The CDR3 extends over 14 amino acids. In germline, CDR1 is SGHRS, CDR2 YFSETQ. CDR3 amino acids: CASSLAPPFDEQYF.

The V gene is TRBV6-2 or TRBV6-3, the J gene TRBJ2-7; TCRdb's assignment of TRBD1 cannot be checked, as there is no DNA. The CDR3 has 15 residues. CDR1 and CDR2 from the germline V gene are MNHEY and SVGEGT. This CDR3 reads CASSYGPGVAYEQYF.

V and J are TRBV30 and TRBJ2-3; absent DNA, TCRdb's TRBD2 call cannot be checked. The CDR3 runs to 13 residues. Germline loops: CDR1 GTSNPN, CDR2 SVGIG (reference sequence). The CDR3 region is CAWTSGGTDTQYF.

The V gene is TRBV7-2, the J gene TRBJ1-1; TCRdb returns TRBD1, unconfirmable since there is no DNA. The germline V gene encodes CDR1 SGHTA and CDR2 FQGNSA. This CDR3 has 15 amino acids. CDR3 amino acids: CASRSTGTSNTEAFF.

The chain couples TRBV7-9 to TRBJ2-4; the TCRdb D gene call, TRBD1, has no DNA to confirm it. Looked up from germline, CDR1 is SEHNR and CDR2 is FQNEAQ (reference sequence). There are 16 residues in the CDR3. The CDR3 here is CASSSGQFLAKNIQYF.

The V and J genes are TRBV6-2 or TRBV6-3 and TRBJ2-6; no DNA is available, so the TRBD1 call from TCRdb remains unchecked. This CDR3 comprises 17 residues. CDR1 is MNHEY, CDR2 SVGEGT, per germline. This CDR3 is CASSDPGKGSGANVLTF.

The CDR3 sequence: CASSIGGQSSWSGNTIYF. This sequence joins TRBV5-1 and TRBJ1-3; the TRBD1 assignment by TCRdb is unverifiable without DNA. The CDR3 extends over 18 amino acids. The germline V gene has CDR1 SGHRS and CDR2 YFSETQ.

CDR3 region: CASSLGPSGETQYF. This sequence joins TRBV7-8 and TRBJ2-5; TCRdb gives TRBD2 as the D gene, but with no DNA this cannot be confirmed. CDR1 and CDR2 (germline): SGHVS, FQNEAQ. The length of the CDR3 is 14 residues. Complete variable domain (other parts from reference TRBV7-8 and TRBJ2-5): GAGVSQSPRYKVAKRGQDVALRCDPISGHVSLFWYQQALGQGPEFLTYFQNEAQLDKSGLPSDRFFAERPEGSVSTLKIQRTQQEDSAVYLCASSLGPSGETQYFGPGTRLLVL.